The 16 T cell receptor beta chains listed next were all sequenced from one sample in a study of cytomegalovirus exposure and HLA in healthy donors. The protocol was immunoSEQ multiplex PCR, while the TCRdb copy is restricted to in-frame clones and leaves out a portion. Here the sample spans 200,000 to 300,000 clones, 90% being singletons. Input material: PBMCs. All receptors come from a woman between 25 and 40 years old in good health and CMV-seronegative.

The chain couples TRBV7-2 to TRBJ2-4; the D call may be TRBD1 or TRBD2 (7 bases each). V was clipped by 6 bases and J by 8 bases, with 20 bases between them. Per the germline V gene, CDR1 is SGHTA and CDR2 is FQGNSA. The CDR3 is made up of 15 amino acids. The CDR3 here is CASSSQPQGGHIQYF. In DNA form, the CDR3 reads TGTGCCAGCAGTTCCCAGCCGCAGGGGGGGCACATTCAGTACTTC.

The chain links TRBV9 to TRBJ2-5; 10 nucleotides align to TRBD2. J lost 2 bases, V lost 0 bases, and 4 bases had no gene match. CDR3 size: 16 residues. Germline values: CDR1 SGDLS, CDR2 YYNGEE. The CDR3 coding sequence is TGTGCCAGCAGCGTAGGGCTAGCGGGGGCACAAGAGACCCAGTACTTC. This sequence encodes CASSVGLAGAQETQYF.

V and J are TRBV7-9 and TRBJ2-3; a weak D match, TRBD2 (6 bases). V shed 0 bases and J shed 8 bases, with 9 bases lying between them. CDR3 length equals 13 residues. Germline CDR1 SEHNR, CDR2 FQNEAQ (reference sequence). CDR3 loop: CASSLAGGGTQYF. The DNA of the CDR3 is TGTGCCAGCAGCTTAGCGGGGGGAGGTACGCAGTATTTT.

As for this clone: The same CDR3 arises from other DNA sequences in this sample as well. The CDR3 loop reads CASSETGTYEQYF. CDR3 nucleotide sequence: TGTGCCAGCAGTGAGACAGGGACCTACGAGCAGTACTTC. The chain uses TRBV6-1 and TRBJ2-7; TRBD1 agrees at 7 bases. Per germline, CDR1 MNHNS and CDR2 SASEGT. The CDR3 length is 13 residues. V trimming: 3 bases; J trimming: 2 bases; junction bases outside the gene matches: 1.

The chain joins TRBV27 to TRBJ1-5; no firm D call. This CDR3 has 12 residues. Trimming left V 5 bases short and J 6 bases short, with 8 bases between. The germline CDR1 and CDR2 sequences are MNHEY and SMNVEV (reference sequence). CDR3: CASSLPGQPQHF. CDR3 nucleotides: TGTGCCAGCAGTCTCCCAGGTCAGCCCCAGCATTTT.

This clone was seen a single time. The CDR3 bases are TGTGCCAGCAGTTTAATGGGACTACCAAACACCGGGGAGCTGTTTTTT. As protein: CASSLMGLPNTGELFF. This sequence joins TRBV28 and TRBJ2-2; 7 positions agree with TRBD2. This CDR3 spans 16 amino acids. After removal of 2 bases from V and 2 bases from J, the junction contained 5 bases not matched to a gene. The germline CDR1 and CDR2 sequences are MDHEN and SYDVKM.

This clone was counted a single time. CDR3 in amino acids: CASSLGFLSEETQYF. DNA of the CDR3: TGTGCCAGCAGCTTAGGCTTTCTGTCCGAAGAGACCCAGTACTTC. V gene TRBV7-9 combines with J gene TRBJ2-5; D unresolved. The V end was cut by 1 base, the J end by 3 bases, with 12 bases between. CDR3 length: 15 amino acids. Germline V gene sequence: CDR1 SEHNR, CDR2 FQNEAQ (reference sequence).

V usage is TRBV6-1 and J usage is TRBJ2-2; D uncertain. This CDR3 spans 15 amino acids. Trimming stripped 7 bases from V and 6 bases from J, with 18 bases between. Germline CDR1 MNHNS, CDR2 SASEGT. The CDR3 region is CASTQVNLNAGELFF. CDR3 nucleotides: TGTGCCAGCACCCAGGTTAACCTAAACGCCGGGGAGCTGTTTTTT.

This chain links TRBV6-5 with TRBJ2-7; 7 nucleotides align to TRBD2. The trim removed 0 bases at V and 3 bases at J, leaving 8 bases unmatched. The CDR3 loop spans 16 amino acids. Per the germline V gene, CDR1 is MNHEY and CDR2 is SVGAGI. CDR3 bases: TGTGCCAGCAGTTACTCGACTAGCTCTAGCTACTACGAGCAGTACTTC. It encodes CASSYSTSSSYYEQYF.

The V and J genes are TRBV5-1 and TRBJ2-2; 7 nucleotides align to TRBD1. The junction had 12 bases not matched to a gene; V was cut back by 1 base and J by 0 bases. This CDR3 is 19 amino acids long. CDR1 and CDR2 from the germline V gene are SGHRS and YFSETQ. Here the CDR3 DNA reads TGCGCCAGCAGCTTGAGCGCCCTGGCTGGACAGGCGAACACCGGGGAGCTGTTTTTT. As protein: CASSLSALAGQANTGELFF.

The chain uses TRBV19 and TRBJ2-6; 7 bases align to TRBD2. V was pared by 5 bases and J by 2 bases, with 3 bases of the junction left unmatched. Germline CDR1 LNHDA, CDR2 SQIVND (reference sequence). There are 15 residues in the CDR3. The CDR3 is CASSRGTTGANVLTF. In nucleotides, the CDR3 is TGTGCCAGTAGTCGGGGGACTACTGGGGCCAACGTCCTGACTTTC.

This chain links TRBV2 with TRBJ2-1, with 10 bases lining up with TRBD1. Trimming removed 5 bases from V and 3 bases from J; junction bases left unmatched: 1. This CDR3 is 14 amino acids long. The germline V gene encodes CDR1 SNHLY and CDR2 FYNNEI. CDR3 amino acids: CASSRTGGYNEQFF. The CDR3 DNA follows: TGTGCCAGCAGTCGGACAGGGGGCTACAATGAGCAGTTCTTC.

The V call is TRBV7-8, the J call TRBJ1-5; 10 bases fit TRBD1. CDR1 and CDR2 (germline): SGHVS, FQNEAQ. The junction had 6 bases not matched to a gene; V was cut back by 5 bases and J by 2 bases. The CDR3 covers 16 residues. In nucleotides, the CDR3 is TGTGCCAGCAGCCGTCCCGGGACAGGGGGCAATCAGCCCCAGCATTTT. This translates into CASSRPGTGGNQPQHF.

This chain connects TRBV6-4 to TRBJ2-1; 8 nucleotides agree with TRBD1. The germline V gene encodes CDR1 MRHNA and CDR2 SNTAGT. The CDR3 is 15 residues long. Trimming removed 5 bases from V and 2 bases from J; junction bases left unmatched: 5. CDR3 loop: CASSRDRKAYNEQFF. The CDR3 bases are TGTGCCAGCAGTCGGGACAGGAAAGCCTACAATGAGCAGTTCTTC.

The chain joins TRBV4-3 to TRBJ1-5; D unresolved. V lost 0 bases to trimming and J lost 6 bases, with 12 bases between them. The germline V gene has CDR1 LGHNA and CDR2 YSLEER. This CDR3 has 15 amino acids. CDR3 coding DNA: TGCGCCAGCAGCCAAGATAGGGCCGCCAGTCAGCCCCAGCATTTT. Residues: CASSQDRAASQPQHF.

The V gene is TRBV4-3, the J gene TRBJ2-1; D ambiguous. CDR3 size: 13 residues. The V end lost 4 bases, the J end lost 0 bases, and 4 bases lay between the germline ends. The germline gives CDR1 LGHNA, CDR2 YSLEER. CDR3 protein: CASSLGSYNEQFF. The CDR3 region has the DNA TGCGCCAGCAGCCTAGGCTCCTACAATGAGCAGTTCTTC.